This T cell receptor beta chain came from a study of cytomegalovirus exposure and HLA in healthy donors. Study results and caveats: A later analysis reportedly found fewer N-insertions in an Asian-associated ancestry cluster than the approximately 670-donor mean. Most TCR beta V segments were productive about 90% or about 30% of the time in an earlier analysis. The study put 160 or so TCR beta chains on its list as cytomegalovirus-associated.

The V end lost 0 bases, the J end lost 1 base, and 10 bases lay between the germline ends. CDR1 and CDR2 (germline): SGHRS, YFSETQ. The CDR3 length is 15 residues. In regard to this clone: Its antigen is unidentified.

Healthy bone marrow donors supplied every sample. 60 Vbeta and 13 Jbeta primers were used in PCR. Measured with immunoSEQ multiplex PCR; TCRdb has only the in-frame clones, and not every one. This sample has about 160,000 clones, with roughly 80% found just once. The chain has TRBV5-1 and TRBJ1-1; perhaps TRBD1 as D (5 bases). Sequenced material: PBMCs. This clonotype originated in a man aged 25-40 years in good health and CMV-seronegative. As DNA, the CDR3 is TGCGCCAGCAGCTTGGCGCAGGGAGGGAACACTGAAGCTTTCTTT. Translating it yields CASSLAQGGNTEAFF.